One sample yielded the 4 T cell receptor beta chains listed below, sequenced in a study of blood T cell repertoires in COVID-19. The method was immunoSEQ multiplex PCR; TCRdb's version includes in-frame clones alone and lacks a portion of them. The sample carries approximately 230,000 clones, approximately 84% recorded once. The specimen sequenced was PBMCs or T cells enriched from blood (not recorded which). The receptors were gathered from a man aged 35 to 55 who had recovered from COVID-19.

This chain links TRBV7-2 with TRBJ2-1, with D maybe TRBD1 (6 bases). The length of the CDR3 is 12 residues. Looked up from germline, CDR1 is SGHTA and CDR2 is FQGNSA. V shed 6 bases and J shed 7 bases, with 10 bases lying between them. The CDR3 is CASRSDRNEQFF. DNA for the CDR3: TGTGCCAGCAGAAGTGACAGGAATGAGCAGTTCTTC.

The chain uses TRBV29-1 and TRBJ1-1; 9 bases match TRBD1. The V and J ends lost 5 bases and 1 base, in that order; junction bases with no gene match: 8. CDR1 is SQVTM, CDR2 ANQGSEA, per germline. There are 15 residues in the CDR3. In DNA, the CDR3 is TGCAGCGTTCGGGGACAGGGTCTCGGGAACACTGAAGCTTTCTTT. Translated: CSVRGQGLGNTEAFF.

This clone was found a few times. This chain connects TRBV30 to TRBJ2-7, with 8 positions matching TRBD1. CDR1 is GTSNPN, CDR2 SVGIG, per germline (reference sequence). V shed 2 bases, J shed 6 bases, and the junction held 6 bases outside the gene matches. This CDR3 region has 13 residues. The CDR3 DNA is TGTGCCTGGAGTAGACAGGGGATCGCCGAGCAGTACTTC. It is translated as CAWSRQGIAEQYF. The entire variable domain, with the rest obtained from reference TRBV30 and TRBJ2-7, is as follows: SQTIHQWPATLVQPVGSPLSLECTVEGTSNPNLYWYRQAAGRGLQLLFYSVGIGQISSEVPQNLSASRPQDRQFILSSKKLLLSDSGFYLCAWSRQGIAEQYFGPGTRLTVT.

This clone has just a few counts. This chain connects TRBV9 to TRBJ1-5, with 9 bases fitting TRBD1. After removal of 4 bases from V and 6 bases from J, the junction contained 8 bases not matched to a gene. This CDR3 contains 15 residues. Looked up from germline, CDR1 is SGDLS and CDR2 is YYNGEE. The CDR3 sequence is CASSLRPGQGQPQHF. DNA of the CDR3: TGTGCCAGCAGCCTTAGACCGGGACAGGGTCAGCCCCAGCATTTT.